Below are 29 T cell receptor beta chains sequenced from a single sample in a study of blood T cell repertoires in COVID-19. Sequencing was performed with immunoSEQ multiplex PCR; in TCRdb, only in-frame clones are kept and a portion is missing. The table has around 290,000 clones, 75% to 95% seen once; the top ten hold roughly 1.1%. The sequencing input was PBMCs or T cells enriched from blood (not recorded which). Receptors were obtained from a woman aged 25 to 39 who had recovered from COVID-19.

The DNA for the CDR3 is TGTGCCAGCAGCAAGAGGACAGGGGGGAACACTGAAGCTTTCTTT. Translation: CASSKRTGGNTEAFF. The chain recombines TRBV27 with TRBJ1-1, with 10 bases that match TRBD1. The trim removed 6 bases at V and 1 base at J, leaving 5 bases unmatched. The CDR3 is 15 residues long. CDR1 MNHEY and CDR2 SMNVEV come from the germline V gene (reference sequence).

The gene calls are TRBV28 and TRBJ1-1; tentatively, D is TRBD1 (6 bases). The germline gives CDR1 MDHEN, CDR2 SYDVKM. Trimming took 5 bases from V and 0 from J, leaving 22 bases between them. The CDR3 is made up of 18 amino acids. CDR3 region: CASSPQWGHFSLNTEAFF. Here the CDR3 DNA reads TGTGCCAGCAGTCCACAGTGGGGGCATTTTAGTTTGAACACTGAAGCTTTCTTT. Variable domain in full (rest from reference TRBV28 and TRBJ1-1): DVKVTQSSRYLVKRTGEKVFLECVQDMDHENMFWYRQDPGLGLRLIYFSYDVKMKEKGDIPEGYSVSREKKERFSLILESASTNQTSMYLCASSPQWGHFSLNTEAFFGQGTRLTVV.

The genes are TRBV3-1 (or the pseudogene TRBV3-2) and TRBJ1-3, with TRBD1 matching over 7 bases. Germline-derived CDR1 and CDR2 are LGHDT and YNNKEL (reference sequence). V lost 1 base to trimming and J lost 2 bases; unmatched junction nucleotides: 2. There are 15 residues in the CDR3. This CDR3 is CASSQGTGAGNTIYF. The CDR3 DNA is TGTGCCAGCAGCCAAGGGACAGGCGCTGGAAACACCATATATTTT.

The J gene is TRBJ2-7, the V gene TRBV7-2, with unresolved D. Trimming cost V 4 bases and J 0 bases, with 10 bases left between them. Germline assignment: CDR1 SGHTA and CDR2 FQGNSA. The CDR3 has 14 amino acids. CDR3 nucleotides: TGTGCCAGCAGCTGGAGTAAGTCCTCCTACGAGCAGTACTTC. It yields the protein CASSWSKSSYEQYF.

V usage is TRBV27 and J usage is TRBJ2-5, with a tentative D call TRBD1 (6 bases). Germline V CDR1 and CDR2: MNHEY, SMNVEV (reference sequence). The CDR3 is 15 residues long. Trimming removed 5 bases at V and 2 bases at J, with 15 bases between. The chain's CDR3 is CASSTTPGQQETQYF. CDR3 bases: TGTGCCAGCAGTACAACCCCAGGACAGCAAGAGACCCAGTACTTC.

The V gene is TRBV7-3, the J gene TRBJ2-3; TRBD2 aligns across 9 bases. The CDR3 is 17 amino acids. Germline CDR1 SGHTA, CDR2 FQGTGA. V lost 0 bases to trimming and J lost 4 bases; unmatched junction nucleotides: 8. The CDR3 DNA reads TGTGCCAGCAGCTTAACGGGGGCTAGCGGGGCCCCAGATACGCAGTATTTT. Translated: CASSLTGASGAPDTQYF.

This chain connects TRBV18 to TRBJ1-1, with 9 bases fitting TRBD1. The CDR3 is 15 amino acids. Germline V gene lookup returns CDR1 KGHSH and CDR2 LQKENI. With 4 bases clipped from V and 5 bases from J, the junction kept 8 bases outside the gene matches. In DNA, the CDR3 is TGTGCCAGCTCACGACTGGACAGGGGATATACTGAAGCTTTCTTT. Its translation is CASSRLDRGYTEAFF.

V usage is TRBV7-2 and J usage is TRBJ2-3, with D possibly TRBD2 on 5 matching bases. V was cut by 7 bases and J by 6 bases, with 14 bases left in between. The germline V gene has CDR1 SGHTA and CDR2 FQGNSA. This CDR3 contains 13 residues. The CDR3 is CASNDYPVDTQYF. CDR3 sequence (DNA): TGTGCCAGCAACGACTACCCCGTCGATACGCAGTATTTT. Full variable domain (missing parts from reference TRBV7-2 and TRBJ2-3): GAGVSQSPSNKVTEKGKDVELRCDPISGHTALYWYRQSLGQGLEFLIYFQGNSAPDKSGLPSDRFSAERTGGSVSTLTIQRTQQEDSAVYLCASNDYPVDTQYFGPGTRLTVL.

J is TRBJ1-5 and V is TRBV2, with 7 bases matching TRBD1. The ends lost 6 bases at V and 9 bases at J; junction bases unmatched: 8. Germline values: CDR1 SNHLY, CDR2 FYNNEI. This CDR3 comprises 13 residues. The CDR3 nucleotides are TGTGCCAGCAGCGAGCAGGGGGGAGGGCCCCAGCATTTT. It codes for CASSEQGGGPQHF.

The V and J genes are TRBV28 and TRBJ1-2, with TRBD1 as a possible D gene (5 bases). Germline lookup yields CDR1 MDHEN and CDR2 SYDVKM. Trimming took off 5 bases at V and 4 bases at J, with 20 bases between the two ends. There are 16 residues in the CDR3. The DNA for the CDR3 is TGTGCCAGCAGTATAACGGAGGGGCTAAATGTCTATGGCTACACCTTC. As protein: CASSITEGLNVYGYTF.

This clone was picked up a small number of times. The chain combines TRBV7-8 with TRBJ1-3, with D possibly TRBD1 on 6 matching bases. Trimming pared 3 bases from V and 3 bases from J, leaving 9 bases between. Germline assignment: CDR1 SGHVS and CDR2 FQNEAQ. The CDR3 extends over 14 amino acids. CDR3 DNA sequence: TGTGCCAGCAGCTTGGGGGCCGGTGGAAACACCATATATTTT. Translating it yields CASSLGAGGNTIYF.

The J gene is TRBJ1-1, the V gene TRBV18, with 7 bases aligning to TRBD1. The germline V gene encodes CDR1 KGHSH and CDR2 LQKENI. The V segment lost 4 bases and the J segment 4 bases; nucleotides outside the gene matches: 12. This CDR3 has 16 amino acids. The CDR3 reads CASSQGTGAIATEAFF. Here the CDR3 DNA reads TGTGCCAGCTCACAGGGAACAGGGGCGATTGCCACTGAAGCTTTCTTT.

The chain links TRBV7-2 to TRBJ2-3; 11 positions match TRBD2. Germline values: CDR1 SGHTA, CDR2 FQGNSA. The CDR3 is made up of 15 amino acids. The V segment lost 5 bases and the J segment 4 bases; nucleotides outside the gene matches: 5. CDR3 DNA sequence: TGTGCCAGCAGCCTGCGACTAGCGGGACCAGATACGCAGTATTTT. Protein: CASSLRLAGPDTQYF.

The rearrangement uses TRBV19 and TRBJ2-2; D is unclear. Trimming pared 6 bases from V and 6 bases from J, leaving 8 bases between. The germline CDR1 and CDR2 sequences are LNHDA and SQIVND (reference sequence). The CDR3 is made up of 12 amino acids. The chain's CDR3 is CASSPPAGELFF. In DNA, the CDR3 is TGTGCCAGTAGCCCCCCGGCCGGGGAGCTGTTTTTT. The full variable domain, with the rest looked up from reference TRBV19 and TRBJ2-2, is DGGITQSPKYLFRKEGQNVTLSCEQNLNHDAMYWYRQDPGQGLRLIYYSQIVNDFQKGDIAEGYSVSREKKESFPLTVTSAQKNPTAFYLCASSPPAGELFFGEGSRLTVL.

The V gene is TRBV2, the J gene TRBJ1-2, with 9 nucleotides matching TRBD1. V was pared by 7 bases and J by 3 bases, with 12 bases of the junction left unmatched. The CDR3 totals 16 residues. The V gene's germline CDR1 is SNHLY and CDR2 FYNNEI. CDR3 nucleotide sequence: TGTGCCAGCACCCCAGGTCCGGGACAGGGTGACTATGGCTACACCTTC. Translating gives CASTPGPGQGDYGYTF.

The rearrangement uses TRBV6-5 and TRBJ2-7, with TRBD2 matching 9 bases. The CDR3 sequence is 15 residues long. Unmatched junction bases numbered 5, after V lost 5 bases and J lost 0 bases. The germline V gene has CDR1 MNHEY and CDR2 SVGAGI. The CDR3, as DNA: TGTGCCAGCAGTCCGGGGCGGGAGGGCTCCTACGAGCAGTACTTC. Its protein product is CASSPGREGSYEQYF.

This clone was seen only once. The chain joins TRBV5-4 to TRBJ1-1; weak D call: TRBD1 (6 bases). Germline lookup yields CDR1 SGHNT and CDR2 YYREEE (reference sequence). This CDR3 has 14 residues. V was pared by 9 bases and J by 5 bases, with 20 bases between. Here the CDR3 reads CATHQGRFMTEAFF. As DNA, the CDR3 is TGTGCCACCCATCAGGGGCGGTTCATGACTGAAGCTTTCTTT.

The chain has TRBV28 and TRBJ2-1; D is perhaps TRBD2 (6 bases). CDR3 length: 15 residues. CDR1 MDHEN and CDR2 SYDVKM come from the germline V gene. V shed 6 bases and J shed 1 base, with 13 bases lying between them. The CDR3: CASSISGPSYNEQFF. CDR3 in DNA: TGTGCCAGCAGCATTAGCGGCCCTTCCTACAATGAGCAGTTCTTC.

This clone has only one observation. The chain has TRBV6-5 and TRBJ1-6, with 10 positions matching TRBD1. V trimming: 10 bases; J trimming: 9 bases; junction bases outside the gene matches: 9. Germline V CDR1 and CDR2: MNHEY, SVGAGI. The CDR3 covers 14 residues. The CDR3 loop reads CATHRDRGPSPLHF. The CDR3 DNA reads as TGTGCCACCCATAGGGACAGGGGACCTTCACCCCTCCACTTT.

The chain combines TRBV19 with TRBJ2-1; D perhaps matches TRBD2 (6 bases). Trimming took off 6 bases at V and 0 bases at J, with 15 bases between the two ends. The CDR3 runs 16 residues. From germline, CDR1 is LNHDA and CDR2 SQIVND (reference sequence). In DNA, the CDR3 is TGTGCCAGTAGAGAACGCGGGGCGAGCTCCTACAATGAGCAGTTCTTC. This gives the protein CASRERGASSYNEQFF.

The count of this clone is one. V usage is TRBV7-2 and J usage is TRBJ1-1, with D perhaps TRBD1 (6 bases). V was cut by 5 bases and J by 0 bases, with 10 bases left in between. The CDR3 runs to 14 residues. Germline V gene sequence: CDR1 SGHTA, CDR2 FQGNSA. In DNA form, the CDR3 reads TGTGCCAGCAGCCGGGACACCTTGAACACTGAAGCTTTCTTT. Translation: CASSRDTLNTEAFF.

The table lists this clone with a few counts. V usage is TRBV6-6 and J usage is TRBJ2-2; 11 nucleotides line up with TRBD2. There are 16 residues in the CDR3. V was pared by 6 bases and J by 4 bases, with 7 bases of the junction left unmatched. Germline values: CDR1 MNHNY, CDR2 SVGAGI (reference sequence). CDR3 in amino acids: CASRNSGRASTGELFF. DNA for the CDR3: TGTGCCAGCAGAAATAGCGGGAGGGCCAGCACCGGGGAGCTGTTTTTT.

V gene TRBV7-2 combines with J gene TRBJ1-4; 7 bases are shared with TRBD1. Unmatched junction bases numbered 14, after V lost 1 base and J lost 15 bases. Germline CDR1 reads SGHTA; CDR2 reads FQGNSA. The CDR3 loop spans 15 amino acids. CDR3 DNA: TGTGCCAGCAGCTTAGAGGGGGCACCCTCCCCTCCCATGTTTTTT. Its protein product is CASSLEGAPSPPMFF.

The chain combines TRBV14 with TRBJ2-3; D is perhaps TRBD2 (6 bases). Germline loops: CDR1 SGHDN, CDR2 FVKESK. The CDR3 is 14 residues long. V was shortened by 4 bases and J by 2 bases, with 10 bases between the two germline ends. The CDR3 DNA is TGTGCCAGCAGCCGTAGCGGATACACAGATACGCAGTATTTT. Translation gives CASSRSGYTDTQYF.

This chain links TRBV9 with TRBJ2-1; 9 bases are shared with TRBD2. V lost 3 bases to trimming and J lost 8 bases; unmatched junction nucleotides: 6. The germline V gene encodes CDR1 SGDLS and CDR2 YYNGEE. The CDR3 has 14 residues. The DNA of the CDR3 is TGTGCCAGCAGCGACGGGACTAGCATCCATGAGCAGTTCTTC. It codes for CASSDGTSIHEQFF.

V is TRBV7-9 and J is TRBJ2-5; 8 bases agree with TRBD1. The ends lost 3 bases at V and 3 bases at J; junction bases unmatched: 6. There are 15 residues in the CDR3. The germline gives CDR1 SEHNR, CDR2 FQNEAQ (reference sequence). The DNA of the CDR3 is TGTGCCAGCAGCTTCTTTGGACAGGGAAAAGAGACCCAGTACTTC. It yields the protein CASSFFGQGKETQYF.

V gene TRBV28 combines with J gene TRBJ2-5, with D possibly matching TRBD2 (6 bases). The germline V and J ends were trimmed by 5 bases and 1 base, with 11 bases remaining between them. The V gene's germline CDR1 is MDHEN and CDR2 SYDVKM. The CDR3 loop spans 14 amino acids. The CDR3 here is CASSPGRLQETQYF. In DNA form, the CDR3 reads TGTGCCAGCAGTCCCGGGAGACTCCAAGAGACCCAGTACTTC.

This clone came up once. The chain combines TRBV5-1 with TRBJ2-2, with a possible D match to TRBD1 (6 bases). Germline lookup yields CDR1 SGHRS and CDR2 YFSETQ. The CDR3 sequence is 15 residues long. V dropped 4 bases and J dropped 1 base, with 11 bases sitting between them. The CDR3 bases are TGCGCCAGCAGCCTGACAGGACTGAACACCGGGGAGCTGTTTTTT. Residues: CASSLTGLNTGELFF.

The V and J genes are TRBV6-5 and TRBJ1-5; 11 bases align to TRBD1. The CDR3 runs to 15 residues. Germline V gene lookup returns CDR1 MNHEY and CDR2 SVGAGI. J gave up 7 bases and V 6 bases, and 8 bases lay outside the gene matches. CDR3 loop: CASRRGQGAGQPQHF. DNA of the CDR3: TGTGCCAGCAGACGCGGACAGGGGGCAGGACAGCCCCAGCATTTT.